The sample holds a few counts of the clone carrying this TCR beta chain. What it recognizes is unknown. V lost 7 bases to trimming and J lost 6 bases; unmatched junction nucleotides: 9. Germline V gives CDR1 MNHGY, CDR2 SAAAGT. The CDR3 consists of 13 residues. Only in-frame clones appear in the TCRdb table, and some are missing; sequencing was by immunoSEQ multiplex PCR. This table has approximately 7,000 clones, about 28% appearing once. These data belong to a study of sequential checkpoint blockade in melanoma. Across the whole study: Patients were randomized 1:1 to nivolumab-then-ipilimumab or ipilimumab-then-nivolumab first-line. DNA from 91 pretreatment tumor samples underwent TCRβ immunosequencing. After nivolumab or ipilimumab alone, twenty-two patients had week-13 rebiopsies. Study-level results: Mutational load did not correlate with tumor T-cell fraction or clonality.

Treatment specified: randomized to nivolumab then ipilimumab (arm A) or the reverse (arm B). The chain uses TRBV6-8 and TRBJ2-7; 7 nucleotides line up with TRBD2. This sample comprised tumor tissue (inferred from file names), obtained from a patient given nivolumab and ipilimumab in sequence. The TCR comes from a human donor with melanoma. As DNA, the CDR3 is TGTGCCAGCACCCCGACTAGCCCGGGCGAGCAGTACTTC. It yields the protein CASTPTSPGEQYF.